A selection of T cell receptor beta chains follows, all from one sample in a study of blood T cells in healthy people across ages. Each CDR3 protein gets one entry after TCRdb re-called the 5' RACE reads with MiXCR. The sample consists of under 2,000,000 distinct CDR3 sequences, less than 50% of them appearing once. Sequencing was carried out using blood. The receptors come from a woman aged 40 to 50 in good health. The CDR3 runs from the conserved cysteine through the conserved F or W. The D gene is left open where the match is weak. Where a row states a size, it is once, few, many or the class of an expanded clone; other rows omit it.

18 | TRBJ1-2 | - | - | TRBV3-1 | CASSQFGVQQARNYGYTF | TGTGCCAGCAGCCAATTTGGGGTCCAACAGGCGCGTAACTATGGCTACACCTTC
13 | TRBJ2-7 | - | few | TRBV6-2/TRBV6-3 | CASRLHVGYEQYF | TGTGCCAGCAGACTCCATGTCGGCTACGAGCAGTACTTC
12 | TRBJ1-2 | - | - | TRBV20-1 | CSARNFNYGYTF | TGCAGTGCTAGGAATTTTAACTATGGCTACACCTTC
16 | TRBJ2-5 | - | - | TRBV3-1 | CASSQESGQGKETQYF | TGTGCCAGCAGCCAAGAATCGGGGCAGGGAAAGGAGACCCAGTACTTC
17 | TRBJ2-4 | - | few | TRBV28 | CASNQRQERVAKNIQYF | TGTGCCAGCAACCAACGACAGGAAAGGGTAGCCAAAAACATTCAGTACTTC
16 | TRBJ2-7 | TRBD1 | few | TRBV7-8 | CASSLGGQGGSYEQYF | TGTGCCAGCAGCTTAGGGGGACAGGGGGGGTCCTACGAGCAGTACTTC
13 | TRBJ2-1 | TRBD2 | - | TRBV10-2 | CASRDGTSDEQFF | TGCGCCAGCAGGGACGGGACTAGCGATGAGCAGTTCTTC
13 | TRBJ2-7 | - | - | TRBV7-6 | CASSPMGSYEQYF | TGTGCCAGCAGCCCAATGGGCTCCTACGAGCAGTACTTC
18 | TRBJ2-4 | TRBD1 | - | TRBV6-1 | CASSELRQGQAGKNIQYF | TGTGCCAGCAGTGAATTGAGACAGGGGCAGGCAGGCAAAAACATTCAGTACTTC
17 | TRBJ2-6 | - | - | TRBV24-1 | CATSDTRTVPGANVLTF | TGTGCCACCAGTGATACTCGGACAGTCCCTGGGGCCAACGTCCTGACTTTC
14 | TRBJ2-7 | - | - | TRBV5-1 | CASSVNGGPDEQYF | TGCGCCAGCAGCGTTAACGGGGGGCCCGACGAGCAGTACTTC
14 | TRBJ1-5 | - | - | TRBV6-1 | CASRIESGVGPQHF | TGTGCCAGCAGAATTGAATCAGGGGTCGGGCCCCAGCATTTT
13 | TRBJ1-6 | - | many | TRBV7-9 | CASSPLGLSPLHF | TGTGCCAGCAGCCCCCTGGGGCTTTCACCCCTCCACTTT
15 | TRBJ2-1 | TRBD2 | - | TRBV12-3/TRBV12-4 | CASRPASGGMNEQFF | TGTGCCAGCAGACCCGCTAGCGGGGGTATGAATGAGCAGTTCTTC
16 | TRBJ1-2 | TRBD1 | - | TRBV4-3 | CAGSQDQVDRGQGYTF | TGCGCCGGCAGCCAAGATCAGGTGGACAGGGGGCAAGGCTACACCTTC
13 | TRBJ1-2 | - | - | TRBV5-1 | CASRSDRTYGYTF | TGCGCCAGCAGGAGCGACAGAACCTATGGCTACACCTTC
15 | TRBJ2-7 | TRBD1 | - | TRBV7-9 | CACSPGDRGIDEQYF | TGTGCCTGCAGCCCAGGGGACAGGGGAATCGACGAGCAGTACTTC
12 | TRBJ1-2 | - | - | TRBV3-1 | CASSRIFDGYTF | TGTGCCAGCAGCCGGATCTTTGACGGCTACACCTTC
16 | TRBJ2-3 | TRBD2 | once | TRBV20-1 | CSAVLTSGGSTDTQYF | TGCAGTGCCGTCTTGACTAGCGGGGGTAGCACAGATACGCAGTATTTT
13 | TRBJ2-1 | - | - | TRBV20-1 | CSSRRLSYNEQFF | TGCAGTTCTAGACGCCTCTCCTACAATGAGCAGTTCTTC
15 | TRBJ2-3 | - | few | TRBV11-2 | CASSLGAGMLDTQYF | TGTGCCAGCAGCTTAGGCGCGGGAATGCTGGATACGCAGTATTTT
15 | TRBJ2-1 | TRBD2 | - | TRBV18 | CASSPERGPYNEQFF | TGTGCCAGCTCACCAGAGCGGGGGCCCTACAATGAGCAGTTCTTC
15 | TRBJ2-6 | - | - | TRBV29-1 | CSVAAGNSGANVPTF | -
13 | TRBJ2-4 | - | few | TRBV25-1 | CASTQGAKNIQYF | TGTGCCAGCACTCAGGGGGCCAAAAACATTCAGTACTTC
17 | TRBJ2-5 | TRBD2 | once | TRBV7-8 | CASSLGLAGGPGETQYF | TGTGCCAGCAGCTTAGGATTAGCGGGGGGGCCGGGAGAGACCCAGTACTTC
15 | TRBJ2-3 | - | - | TRBV5-1 | CASSLAVGGEGTQYF | TGCGCCAGCAGCTTGGCAGTCGGGGGAGAAGGTACGCAGTATTTT
14 | TRBJ2-7 | - | - | TRBV10-3 | CAIGSQGGSYEQYF | TGTGCCATCGGGTCCCAGGGCGGCTCCTACGAGCAGTACTTC
17 | TRBJ2-1 | TRBD2 | - | TRBV18 | CASSRREAGGSYNEQFF | TGTGCCAGCTCACGGAGAGAAGCGGGGGGTTCCTACAATGAGCAGTTCTTC
14 | TRBJ2-4 | - | - | TRBV11-1 | CASSFQGVGNIQYF | TGTGCCAGCAGCTTTCAGGGAGTGGGGAACATTCAGTACTTC
16 | TRBJ1-2 | TRBD1 | - | TRBV28 | CASSLGPGQGYYGYTF | TGTGCCAGCAGTTTAGGACCGGGACAGGGGTACTATGGCTACACCTTC
14 | TRBJ2-7 | - | - | TRBV7-8 | CARSLGVWGYEQYF | TGTGCCAGGAGCTTAGGAGTCTGGGGGTACGAGCAGTACTTC
13 | TRBJ2-1 | - | many | TRBV27 | CASSPPPYNEQFF | TGTGCCAGCAGTCCTCCCCCCTACAATGAGCAGTTCTTC
15 | TRBJ2-4 | TRBD1 | - | TRBV27 | CASSSHRGRRDIQYF | TGTGCCAGCAGTTCACACAGGGGGCGTCGGGACATTCAGTACTTC
16 | TRBJ1-1 | - | - | TRBV12-3/TRBV12-4 | CASSSGGGLMNTEAFF | TGTGCCAGCAGTTCCGGGGGGGGGCTTATGAACACTGAAGCTTTCTTT
15 | TRBJ1-2 | - | few | TRBV11-2 | CASSLYKGTNYGYTF | TGTGCCAGCAGCTTATACAAGGGGACTAACTATGGCTACACCTTC
18 | TRBJ2-3 | TRBD2 | - | TRBV5-1 | CASSSGLAGGPSTDTQYF | TGTGCCAGCAGCTCCGGACTAGCGGGGGGCCCTAGCACAGATACGCAGTATTTT
13 | TRBJ2-7 | - | - | TRBV20-1 | CSARDKGLYEQYF | TGCAGTGCTAGAGATAAGGGCCTCTACGAGCAGTACTTC
15 | TRBJ2-3 | - | - | TRBV20-1 | CSARDHTTSTDTQYF | TGCAGTGCTAGAGATCATACTACTAGCACAGATACGCAGTATTTT
14 | TRBJ2-1 | TRBD2 | - | TRBV20-1 | CSTPWSGGAYEQFF | TGCAGTACTCCGTGGAGCGGGGGGGCGTATGAGCAGTTCTTC
12 | TRBJ2-7 | - | few | TRBV27 | CASKLYRYEQYF | TGTGCCAGCAAGTTATATCGCTACGAGCAGTACTTC
12 | TRBJ1-6 | - | - | TRBV20-1 | CSWNGRNSPLHF | TGCAGTTGGAATGGCCGAAATTCACCCCTCCACTTT